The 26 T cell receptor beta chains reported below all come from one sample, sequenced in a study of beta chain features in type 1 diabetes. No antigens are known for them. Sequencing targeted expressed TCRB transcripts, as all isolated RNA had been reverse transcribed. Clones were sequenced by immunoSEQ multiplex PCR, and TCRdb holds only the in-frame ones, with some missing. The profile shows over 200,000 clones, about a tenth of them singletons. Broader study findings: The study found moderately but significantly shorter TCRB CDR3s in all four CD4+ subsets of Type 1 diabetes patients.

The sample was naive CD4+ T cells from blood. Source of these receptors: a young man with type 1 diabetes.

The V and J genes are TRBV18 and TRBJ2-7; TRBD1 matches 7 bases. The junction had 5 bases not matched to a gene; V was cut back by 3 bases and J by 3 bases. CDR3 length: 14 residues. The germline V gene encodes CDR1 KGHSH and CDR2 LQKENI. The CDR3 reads CASSPPDRIYEQYF. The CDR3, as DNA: TGTGCCAGCTCACCCCCGGACAGGATCTACGAGCAGTACTTC. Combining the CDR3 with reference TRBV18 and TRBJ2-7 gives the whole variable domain NAGVMQNPRHLVRRRGQEARLRCSPMKGHSHVYWYRQLPEEGLKFMVYLQKENIIDESGMPKERFSAEFPKEGPSILRIQQVVRGDSAAYFCASSPPDRIYEQYFGPGTRLTVT.

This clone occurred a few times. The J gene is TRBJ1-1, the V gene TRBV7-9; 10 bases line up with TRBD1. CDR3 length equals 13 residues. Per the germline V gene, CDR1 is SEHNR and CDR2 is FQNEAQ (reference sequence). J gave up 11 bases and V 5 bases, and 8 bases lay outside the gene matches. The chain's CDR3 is CASSPLRGQGAFF. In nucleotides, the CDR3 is TGTGCCAGCAGCCCCCTGCGGGGACAGGGGGCTTTCTTT.

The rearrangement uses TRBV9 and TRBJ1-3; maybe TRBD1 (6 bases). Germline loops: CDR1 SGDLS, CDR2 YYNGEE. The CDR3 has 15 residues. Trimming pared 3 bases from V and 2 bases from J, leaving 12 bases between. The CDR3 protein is CASSATGHPGNTIYF. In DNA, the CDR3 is TGTGCCAGCAGCGCAACAGGGCACCCTGGAAACACCATATATTTT.

The CDR3 region is CASSEALAGGTDTQYF. In nucleotides, the CDR3 is TGTGCCAGCAGTGAAGCTCTTGCGGGGGGCACAGATACGCAGTATTTT. This chain uses TRBV6-1 with TRBJ2-3; the match to TRBD2 covers 7 bases. CDR3 length: 16 residues. The V segment lost 0 bases and the J segment 1 base; nucleotides outside the gene matches: 4. Germline CDR1 is MNHNS and CDR2 is SASEGT.

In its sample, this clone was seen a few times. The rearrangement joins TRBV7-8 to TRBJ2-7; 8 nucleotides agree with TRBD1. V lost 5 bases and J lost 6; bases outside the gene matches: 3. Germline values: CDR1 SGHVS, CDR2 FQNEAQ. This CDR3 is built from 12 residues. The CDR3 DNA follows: TGTGCCAGCAGCGTTACAGGGGGCGAGCAGTACTTC. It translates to CASSVTGGEQYF.

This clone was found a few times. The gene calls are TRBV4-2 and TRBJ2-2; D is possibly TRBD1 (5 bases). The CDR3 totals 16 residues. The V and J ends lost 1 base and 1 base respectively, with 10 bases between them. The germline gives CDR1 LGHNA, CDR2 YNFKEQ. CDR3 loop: CASSQAGPLNTGELFF. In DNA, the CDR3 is TGTGCCAGCAGCCAAGCAGGGCCTTTGAACACCGGGGAGCTGTTTTTT.

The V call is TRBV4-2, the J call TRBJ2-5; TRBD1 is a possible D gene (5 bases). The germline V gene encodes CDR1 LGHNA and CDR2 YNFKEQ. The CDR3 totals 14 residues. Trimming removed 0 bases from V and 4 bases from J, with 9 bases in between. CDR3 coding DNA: TGTGCCAGCAGCCAAGACAGGGCAGCAGAGACCCAGTACTTC. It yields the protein CASSQDRAAETQYF.

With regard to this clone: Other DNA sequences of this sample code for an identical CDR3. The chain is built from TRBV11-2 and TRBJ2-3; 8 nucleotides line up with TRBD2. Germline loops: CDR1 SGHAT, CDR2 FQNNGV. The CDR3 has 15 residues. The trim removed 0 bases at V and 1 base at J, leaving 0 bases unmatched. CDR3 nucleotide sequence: TGTGCCAGCAGCTTAGATAGCGGGGGCACAGATACGCAGTATTTT. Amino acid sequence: CASSLDSGGTDTQYF.

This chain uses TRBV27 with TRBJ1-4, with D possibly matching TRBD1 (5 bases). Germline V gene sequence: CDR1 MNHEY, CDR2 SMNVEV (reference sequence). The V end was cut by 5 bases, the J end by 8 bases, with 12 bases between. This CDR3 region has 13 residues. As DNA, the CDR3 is TGTGCCAGCAGTGCCGGGGGTAGGGAAAAACTGTTTTTT. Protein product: CASSAGGREKLFF.

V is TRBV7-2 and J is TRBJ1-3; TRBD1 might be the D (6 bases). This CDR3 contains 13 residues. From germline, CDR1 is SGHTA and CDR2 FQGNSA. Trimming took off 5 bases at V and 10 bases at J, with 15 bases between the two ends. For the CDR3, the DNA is TGTGCCAGCAGCACCCGACAGGTTTCGACCATATATTTT. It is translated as CASSTRQVSTIYF. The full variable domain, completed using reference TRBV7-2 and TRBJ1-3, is GAGVSQSPSNKVTEKGKDVELRCDPISGHTALYWYRQSLGQGLEFLIYFQGNSAPDKSGLPSDRFSAERTGGSVSTLTIQRTQQEDSAVYLCASSTRQVSTIYFGEGSWLTVV.

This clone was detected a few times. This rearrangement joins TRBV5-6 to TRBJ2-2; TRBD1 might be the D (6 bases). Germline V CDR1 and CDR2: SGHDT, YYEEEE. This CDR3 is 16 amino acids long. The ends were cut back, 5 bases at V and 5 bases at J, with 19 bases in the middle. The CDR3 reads CASSGAMGARTGELFF. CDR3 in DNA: TGTGCCAGCAGTGGGGCTATGGGGGCCCGGACCGGGGAGCTGTTTTTT.

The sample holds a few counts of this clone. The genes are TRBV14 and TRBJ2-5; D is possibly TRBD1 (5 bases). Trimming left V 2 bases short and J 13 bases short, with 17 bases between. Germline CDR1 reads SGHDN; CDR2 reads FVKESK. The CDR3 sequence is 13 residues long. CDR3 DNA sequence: TGTGCCAGCAGCCAACAGGGTCCCAAACGGCGGTACTTC. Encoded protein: CASSQQGPKRRYF.

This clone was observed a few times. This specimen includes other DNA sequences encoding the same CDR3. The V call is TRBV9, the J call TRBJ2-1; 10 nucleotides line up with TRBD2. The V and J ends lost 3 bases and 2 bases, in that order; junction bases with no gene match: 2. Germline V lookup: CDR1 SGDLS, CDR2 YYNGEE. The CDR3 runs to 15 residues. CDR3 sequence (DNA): TGTGCCAGCAGCGGGACTAGCGGAACCTACAATGAGCAGTTCTTC. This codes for CASSGTSGTYNEQFF.

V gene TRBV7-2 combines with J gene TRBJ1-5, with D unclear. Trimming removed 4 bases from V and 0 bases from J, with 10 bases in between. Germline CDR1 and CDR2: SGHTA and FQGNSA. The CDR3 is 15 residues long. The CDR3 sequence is CASSYRTNSNQPQHF. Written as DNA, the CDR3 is TGTGCCAGCAGCTACCGGACTAATAGCAATCAGCCCCAGCATTTT.

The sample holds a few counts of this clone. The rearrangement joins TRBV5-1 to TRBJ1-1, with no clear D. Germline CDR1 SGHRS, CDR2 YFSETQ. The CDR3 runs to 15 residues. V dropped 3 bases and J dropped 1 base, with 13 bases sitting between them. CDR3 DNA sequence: TGCGCCAGCAGCTATCGCGGGGAAGGGAACACTGAAGCTTTCTTT. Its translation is CASSYRGEGNTEAFF.

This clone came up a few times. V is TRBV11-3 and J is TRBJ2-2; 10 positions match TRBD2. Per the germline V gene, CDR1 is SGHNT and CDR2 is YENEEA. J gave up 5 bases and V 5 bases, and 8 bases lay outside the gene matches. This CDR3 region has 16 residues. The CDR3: CASSLPLAGATGELFF. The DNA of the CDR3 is TGTGCCAGCAGCCTACCCCTAGCGGGGGCGACCGGGGAGCTGTTTTTT.

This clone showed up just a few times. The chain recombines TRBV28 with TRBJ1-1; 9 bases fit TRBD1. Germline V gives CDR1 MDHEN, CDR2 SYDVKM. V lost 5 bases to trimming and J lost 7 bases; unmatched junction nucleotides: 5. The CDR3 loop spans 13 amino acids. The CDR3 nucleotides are TGTGCCAGCAGTACACCGGGACAGGGTGAAGCTTTCTTT. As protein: CASSTPGQGEAFF.

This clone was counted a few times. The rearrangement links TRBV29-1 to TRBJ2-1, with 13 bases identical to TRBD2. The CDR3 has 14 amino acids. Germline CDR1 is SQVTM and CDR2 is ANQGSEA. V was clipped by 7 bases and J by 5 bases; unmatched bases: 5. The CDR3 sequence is CSGGTSGVNNEQFF. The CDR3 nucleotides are TGCAGCGGGGGGACTAGCGGGGTCAACAATGAGCAGTTCTTC.

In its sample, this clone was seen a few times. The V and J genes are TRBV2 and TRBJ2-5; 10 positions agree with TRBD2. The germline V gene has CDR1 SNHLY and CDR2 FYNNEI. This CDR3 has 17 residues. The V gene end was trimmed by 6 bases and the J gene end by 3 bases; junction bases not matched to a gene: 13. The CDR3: CASRRSLWTSGEETQYF. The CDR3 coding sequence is TGTGCCAGCAGGCGCAGCCTTTGGACTAGCGGTGAAGAGACCCAGTACTTC.

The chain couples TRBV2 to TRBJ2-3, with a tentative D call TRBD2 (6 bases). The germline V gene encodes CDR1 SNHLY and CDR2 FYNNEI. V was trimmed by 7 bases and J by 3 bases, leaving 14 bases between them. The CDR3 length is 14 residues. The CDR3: CASNLQGGTDTQYF. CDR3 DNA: TGTGCCAGCAACCTCCAGGGAGGTACAGATACGCAGTATTTT.

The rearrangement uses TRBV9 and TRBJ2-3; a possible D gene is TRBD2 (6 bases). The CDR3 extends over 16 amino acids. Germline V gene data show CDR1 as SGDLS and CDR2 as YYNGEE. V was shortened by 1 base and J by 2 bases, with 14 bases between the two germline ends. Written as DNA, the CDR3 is TGTGCCAGCAGCGTATTCATAGCGGACCCCACAGATACGCAGTATTTT. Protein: CASSVFIADPTDTQYF.

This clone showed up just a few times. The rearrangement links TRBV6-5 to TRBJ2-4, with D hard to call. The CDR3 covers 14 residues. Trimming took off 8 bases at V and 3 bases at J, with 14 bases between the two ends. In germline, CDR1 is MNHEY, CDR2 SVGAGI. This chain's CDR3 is CASGRGLDKNIQYF. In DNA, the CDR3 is TGTGCCAGCGGTAGAGGCCTCGACAAAAACATTCAGTACTTC.

Here the CDR3 reads CASSQGAPGFYEQYF. The CDR3 bases are TGCGCCAGCAGCCAAGGGGCTCCAGGGTTCTACGAGCAGTACTTC. The chain uses TRBV4-3 and TRBJ2-7; D perhaps matches TRBD1 (5 bases). The germline V gene encodes CDR1 LGHNA and CDR2 YSLEER. The CDR3 spans 15 residues. Trimming took 1 base from V and 3 from J, leaving 13 bases between them.

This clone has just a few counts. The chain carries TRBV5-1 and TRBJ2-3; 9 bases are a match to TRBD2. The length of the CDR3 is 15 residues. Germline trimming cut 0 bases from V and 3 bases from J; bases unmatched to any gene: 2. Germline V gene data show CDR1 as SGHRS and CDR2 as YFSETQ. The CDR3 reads CASSLERGVTDTQYF. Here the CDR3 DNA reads TGCGCCAGCAGCTTGGAGCGGGGGGTAACAGATACGCAGTATTTT.

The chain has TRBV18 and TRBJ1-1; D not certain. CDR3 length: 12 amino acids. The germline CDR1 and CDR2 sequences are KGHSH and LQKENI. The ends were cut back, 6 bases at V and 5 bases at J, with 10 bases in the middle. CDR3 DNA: TGTGCCAGCTCGCTGCCGGGGACTGAAGCTTTCTTT. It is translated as CASSLPGTEAFF.

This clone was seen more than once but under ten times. The CDR3 here is CASSPGTGPYNEQFF. CDR3 DNA sequence: TGTGCCAGCAGCCCCGGGACAGGCCCGTACAATGAGCAGTTCTTC. The chain is built from TRBV7-9 and TRBJ2-1; 8 nucleotides align to TRBD1. The CDR3 is 15 residues long. CDR1 is SEHNR and CDR2 is FQNEAQ in the germline V gene (reference sequence). Losses at the gene ends were 5 bases for V and 4 bases for J; bases not matched to a gene: 7.